This TCR beta chain was obtained from a study of early T cells in non-severe SARS-CoV-2 infection. Study background: Bulk RNA taken from unsorted whole blood was sequenced, leaving chains unpaired.

The CDR3 runs to 14 residues. Germline loops: CDR1 SQVTM, CDR2 ANQGSEA. V lost 6 bases, J lost 2 bases, and 17 bases lay in between. With respect to this clonotype: Its antigen remains unidentified.

Each cDNA molecule carried a unique molecular identifier. Using its own MiXCR run on the 5' RACE reads, TCRdb lists one record per CDR3 protein. The data contain about 22,000 distinct CDR3 sequences, 4% to 5% of them singletons. Overall study findings and caveats: VDJdb matching favored anti-spike CD8 responses, missing private and CD4 specificities.

The receptor's source is an adult who was a healthcare worker with PCR-confirmed SARS-CoV-2 infection or an uninfected control (not recorded which). The material sequenced was whole blood. The genes are TRBV29-1 and TRBJ2-7; no clear D. This CDR3 reads CSVEAGPPPYEQYF. The CDR3 nucleotides read TGCAGCGTAGAGGCAGGCCCCCCCCCCTACGAGCAGTACTTC.